The rows below give T cell receptor beta chains drawn from one sample of a study of cytomegalovirus exposure and HLA in healthy donors. The assay was immunoSEQ multiplex PCR, and TCRdb's table has in-frame clones only and misses some. The sample consists of 120,000 or so clones, over 65% of them appearing once. The sequenced material came from PBMCs. These receptors were taken from a man aged 18 to 30 in good health and CMV-seropositive. Both conserved end residues are part of each CDR3. Each record gives: D gene, clone size, CDR3 length, J gene, V gene, CDR3 DNA, CDR3 protein. D genes are given only for firm matches. Size is omitted from some rows. Given values are once, few, many or a class for expanded clones.

d_call: TRBD1; clone_size: NA; cdr3_length: 14; j_call: TRBJ1-1; v_call: TRBV11-2; cdr3_nt: TGTGCCAGCAGCCCGCAGGACAGGAACGCTGAAGCTTTCTTT; cdr3_aa: CASSPQDRNAEAFF
d_call: NA; clone_size: NA; cdr3_length: 15; j_call: TRBJ1-1; v_call: TRBV27; cdr3_nt: TGTGCCAGCAGTTTATCTGGGGGGGCCGGCACTGAAGCTTTCTTT; cdr3_aa: CASSLSGGAGTEAFF
d_call: NA; clone_size: NA; cdr3_length: 12; j_call: TRBJ2-5; v_call: TRBV19; cdr3_nt: TGTGCCAGTAGTATCCTAGAAGAGACCCAGTACTTC; cdr3_aa: CASSILEETQYF
d_call: TRBD1; clone_size: NA; cdr3_length: 14; j_call: TRBJ1-2; v_call: TRBV30; cdr3_nt: TGTGCCTGGAGTGTATTCGGGACAGTAGATGGCTACACCTTC; cdr3_aa: CAWSVFGTVDGYTF
d_call: TRBD1; clone_size: NA; cdr3_length: 15; j_call: TRBJ2-7; v_call: TRBV27; cdr3_nt: TGTGCCAGCAGTACCCGGACAGGGGGGATCTACGAGCAGTACTTC; cdr3_aa: CASSTRTGGIYEQYF
d_call: TRBD1; clone_size: NA; cdr3_length: 16; j_call: TRBJ1-6; v_call: TRBV28; cdr3_nt: TGTGCCAGCAGGGAGGTGGGGACAGGGAGGAATTCACCCCTCCACTTT; cdr3_aa: CASREVGTGRNSPLHF
d_call: NA; clone_size: NA; cdr3_length: 18; j_call: TRBJ1-2; v_call: TRBV5-1; cdr3_nt: TGCGCCAGCAGCTTAAGCGGGCGATGGACGGGGCTTGACTATGGCTACACCTTC; cdr3_aa: CASSLSGRWTGLDYGYTF
d_call: NA; clone_size: NA; cdr3_length: 13; j_call: TRBJ2-7; v_call: TRBV11-2; cdr3_nt: TGTGCCAGCAGTTACGGGCAGGGTTTTGAGCAGTACTTC; cdr3_aa: CASSYGQGFEQYF
d_call: NA; clone_size: once; cdr3_length: 16; j_call: TRBJ2-3; v_call: TRBV7-9; cdr3_nt: TGTGCCAGCAGCTTAAGTGGCGGGGCTTTCACAGATACGCAGTATTTT; cdr3_aa: CASSLSGGAFTDTQYF
d_call: NA; clone_size: NA; cdr3_length: 14; j_call: TRBJ2-3; v_call: TRBV6-6; cdr3_nt: TGTGCCAGCAAAGTAGGGGCCCACACAGATACGCAGTATTTT; cdr3_aa: CASKVGAHTDTQYF
d_call: NA; clone_size: NA; cdr3_length: 15; j_call: TRBJ2-2; v_call: TRBV5-4; cdr3_nt: TGTGCCAGCAGCTTCGAGATTACTAACACCGGGGAGCTGTTTTTT; cdr3_aa: CASSFEITNTGELFF
d_call: NA; clone_size: once; cdr3_length: 11; j_call: TRBJ2-1; v_call: TRBV28; cdr3_nt: TGTGCCAGCAGCCTGGCAGTTGGGCAGTTCTTC; cdr3_aa: CASSLAVGQFF
d_call: NA; clone_size: NA; cdr3_length: 14; j_call: TRBJ1-4; v_call: TRBV5-1; cdr3_nt: TGCGCCAGCAGCTTAGGACAGAGGGGCGAAAAACTGTTTTTT; cdr3_aa: CASSLGQRGEKLFF
d_call: TRBD1; clone_size: NA; cdr3_length: 15; j_call: TRBJ2-5; v_call: TRBV6-4; cdr3_nt: TGTGCCAGCAGTGAGGGGACAGGGGGCCAAGAGACCCAGTACTTC; cdr3_aa: CASSEGTGGQETQYF
d_call: NA; clone_size: NA; cdr3_length: 12; j_call: TRBJ2-2; v_call: TRBV5-5; cdr3_nt: TGTGCCAGCAGCCTGGCTTCCGGGGAGCTGTTTTTT; cdr3_aa: CASSLASGELFF
d_call: TRBD1; clone_size: NA; cdr3_length: 17; j_call: TRBJ2-7; v_call: TRBV5-5; cdr3_nt: TGTGCCAGCAGCCGCCCGGACAGGGAACCCCTCGGCTACGAGCAGTACTTC; cdr3_aa: CASSRPDREPLGYEQYF
d_call: NA; clone_size: NA; cdr3_length: 12; j_call: TRBJ2-1; v_call: TRBV19; cdr3_nt: TGTGCCAGTGGACCCGGGGGATGGGAGCAGTTCTTC; cdr3_aa: CASGPGGWEQFF
d_call: TRBD2; clone_size: once; cdr3_length: 17; j_call: TRBJ2-5; v_call: TRBV4-2; cdr3_nt: TGTGCCAGCAGCCAAGATTTGACGGGGGGGCCGGAAGAGACCCAGTACTTC; cdr3_aa: CASSQDLTGGPEETQYF
d_call: TRBD1; clone_size: NA; cdr3_length: 14; j_call: TRBJ1-5; v_call: TRBV7-9; cdr3_nt: TGTGCCAGCAGCTTAGGACAGGGGAATCAGCCCCAGCATTTT; cdr3_aa: CASSLGQGNQPQHF
d_call: NA; clone_size: NA; cdr3_length: 14; j_call: TRBJ2-7; v_call: TRBV28; cdr3_nt: TGTGCCAGCAGTTTCCGGACAACCCACTACGAGCAGTACTTC; cdr3_aa: CASSFRTTHYEQYF
d_call: TRBD1; clone_size: NA; cdr3_length: 15; j_call: TRBJ2-2; v_call: TRBV30; cdr3_nt: TGTGCCTGGTGTCGAGGTGGGACAGTTGCCGGGGAGCTGTTTTTT; cdr3_aa: CAWCRGGTVAGELFF
d_call: NA; clone_size: NA; cdr3_length: 14; j_call: TRBJ1-2; v_call: TRBV6-5; cdr3_nt: TGTGCCAGCAGTTACTCTAGGGGCGGCTATGGCTACACCTTC; cdr3_aa: CASSYSRGGYGYTF
d_call: NA; clone_size: NA; cdr3_length: 16; j_call: TRBJ1-6; v_call: TRBV7-8; cdr3_nt: TGTGCCAGCAGCTTAAGCGAACGCTCCTATAATTCACCCCTCCACTTT; cdr3_aa: CASSLSERSYNSPLHF
d_call: TRBD1; clone_size: NA; cdr3_length: 14; j_call: TRBJ2-1; v_call: TRBV27; cdr3_nt: TGTGCCAGCAGTTTTTCAGGGGGCCTGAATGAGCAGTTCTTC; cdr3_aa: CASSFSGGLNEQFF